Described below is a single T cell receptor beta chain sequence and its context. What it binds is not known. Documented treatment: approximately nine-day PBMC culture with coronavirus spike peptide pools or control peptides (ViraFEST assay). This entry is derived from a study of vaccination and CD4 T cells after COVID-19. On the study more broadly: Recovered patients in the cohort numbered six men and four women, two of them Hispanic. Participants received two doses of either BNT162b2 or mRNA-1273 vaccine. The cells in question were stimulated using overlapping spike peptides derived from SARS-CoV-2, HCoV-NL63, HCoV-OC43 and HCoV-229E.

The germline CDR1 and CDR2 sequences are SEHNR and FQNEAQ (reference sequence). This CDR3 contains 15 residues. The J segment lost 7 bases and the V segment lost 4 bases, leaving 7 bases of the junction unmatched. Researchers used the Oncomine TCR Beta short-read assay to sequence DNA from cultured CD4+ T cells. TCRdb analysed the PCR reads with MiXCR anew, one entry per CDR3 protein. Seen here are 25,000 to 30,000 distinct CDR3 sequences, 62% observed once, and the top ten hold about 15%. This material consisted of CD4+ T cells from blood, cultured in vitro, taken after SARS-CoV-2 vaccination. The source is a human donor who received a COVID-19 vaccine. The V call is TRBV7-9, the J call TRBJ1-6, with 7 bases identical to TRBD1. The CDR3 DNA follows: TGTGCCAGCAGCTCCGAGGGGGCAGGGAATTCACCCCTCCACTTT. This sequence encodes CASSSEGAGNSPLHF.